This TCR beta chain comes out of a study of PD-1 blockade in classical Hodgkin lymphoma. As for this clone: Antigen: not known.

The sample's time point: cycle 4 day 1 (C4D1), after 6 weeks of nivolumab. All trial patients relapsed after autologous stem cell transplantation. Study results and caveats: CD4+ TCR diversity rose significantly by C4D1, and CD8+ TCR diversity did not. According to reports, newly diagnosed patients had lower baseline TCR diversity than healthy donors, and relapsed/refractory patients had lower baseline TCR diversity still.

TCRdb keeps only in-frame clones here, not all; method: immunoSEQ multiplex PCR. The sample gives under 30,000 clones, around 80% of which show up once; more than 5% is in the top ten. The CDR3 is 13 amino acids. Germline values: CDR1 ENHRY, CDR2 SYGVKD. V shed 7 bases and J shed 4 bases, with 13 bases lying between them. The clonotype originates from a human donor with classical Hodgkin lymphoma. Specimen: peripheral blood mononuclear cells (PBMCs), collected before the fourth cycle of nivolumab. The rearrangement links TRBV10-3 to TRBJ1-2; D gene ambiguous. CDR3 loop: CAITNAGPYGYTF. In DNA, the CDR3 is TGTGCCATCACCAATGCAGGACCCTATGGCTACACCTTC.